The 25 T cell receptor beta chains in this list originate from one sample, sequenced in a study of neurological immune-mediated disorders. From the 5' RACE reads, TCRdb called clonotypes with MiXCR, one entry per CDR3 protein. In the table there are about 87,000 distinct CDR3 sequences, under 4.5% of which are singletons. The sequenced sample consisted of PBMCs. These receptors came from a woman between 50 and 59 years old with multiple sclerosis.

The table lists this clonotype with many counts. The V call is TRBV5-1, the J call TRBJ1-5; D is unclear. V was clipped by 0 bases and J by 3 bases, with 4 bases between them. This CDR3 spans 13 amino acids. In germline, CDR1 is SGHRS, CDR2 YFSETQ. CDR3 bases: TGCGCCAGCAGCTTGGAGCTCAATCAGCCCCAGCATTTT. Its translation: CASSLELNQPQHF.

This clonotype was recorded many times. DNA of the CDR3: TGTGCCAGCAGCCGTGGAGACTACTACAATGAGCAGTTCTTC. It specifies CASSRGDYYNEQFF. The rearrangement links TRBV9 to TRBJ2-1; perhaps TRBD2 as D (5 bases). The V end was cut by 4 bases, the J end by 3 bases, with 11 bases between. CDR1 SGDLS and CDR2 YYNGEE come from the germline V gene. The length of the CDR3 is 14 residues.

This clonotype was seen at least ten times. J is TRBJ2-7 and V is TRBV6-5; D uncertain. The length of the CDR3 is 13 residues. V lost 4 bases, J lost 4 bases, and 11 bases lay in between. Germline V CDR1 and CDR2: MNHEY, SVGAGI. CDR3 sequence: CASSSGLTYEQYF. In DNA form, the CDR3 reads TGTGCCAGCAGTTCCGGCCTAACGTACGAGCAGTACTTC.

This clonotype was recorded many times. The V gene is TRBV12-3 or TRBV12-4, the J gene TRBJ2-2; 14 bases align to TRBD2. Losses at the gene ends were 4 bases for V and 8 bases for J; bases not matched to a gene: 9. There are 17 residues in the CDR3. The CDR3 nucleotides read TGTGCCAGCAGTTCCGGGACTAGCGGGGGCGCCAGGGGGGAGCTGTTTTTT. Its protein product is CASSSGTSGGARGELFF.

This clonotype was seen many times. The genes are TRBV5-1 and TRBJ2-3; no firm D call. Germline CDR1 SGHRS, CDR2 YFSETQ. The length of the CDR3 is 15 residues. Deletions cut 4 bases from V and 1 base from J, with 13 bases between. CDR3 protein: CASSPMSQGTDTQYF. The CDR3 DNA is TGCGCCAGCAGCCCAATGAGTCAGGGCACAGATACGCAGTATTTT.

This clonotype appeared many times. The J gene is TRBJ2-1, the V gene TRBV3-1; 8 nucleotides align to TRBD2. V lost 8 bases and J lost 0; bases outside the gene matches: 6. CDR3 length: 15 residues. CDR1 and CDR2 from the germline V gene are LGHDT and YNNKEL (reference sequence). The CDR3 nucleotides read TGTGCCAGCCAGCGGGGGCTCAGCTCCTACAATGAGCAGTTCTTC. Amino acids: CASQRGLSSYNEQFF.

This clonotype was seen repeatedly, ten times or more. J is TRBJ2-7 and V is TRBV5-1; TRBD1 matches at 7 bases. J lost 2 bases, V lost 4 bases, and 6 bases had no gene match. The germline V gene has CDR1 SGHRS and CDR2 YFSETQ. The CDR3 sequence is 14 residues long. The CDR3 bases are TGCGCCAGCAGCCCCGGGGACAGCCCCTACGAGCAGTACTTC. As protein: CASSPGDSPYEQYF.

In its sample, this clonotype was seen many times. The rearrangement links TRBV5-1 to TRBJ2-2; possible D gene TRBD2, 6 bases. The CDR3 extends over 16 amino acids. The germline V gene has CDR1 SGHRS and CDR2 YFSETQ. With 0 bases removed from V and 2 bases from J, the gap between germline ends came to 11 bases. The CDR3 loop is CASSLGAGTNTGELFF. The CDR3 nucleotides are TGCGCCAGCAGCTTGGGGGCAGGGACTAACACCGGGGAGCTGTTTTTT.

This clonotype was recorded at least ten times. The genes are TRBV5-1 and TRBJ1-2; D is possibly TRBD1 (6 bases). Germline assignment: CDR1 SGHRS and CDR2 YFSETQ. The CDR3 has 13 residues. V gave up 6 bases and J gave up 4 bases, with 13 bases separating them. The CDR3 sequence: CASKGGGGYGYTF. The CDR3 DNA follows: TGCGCCAGCAAGGGGGGTGGTGGCTATGGCTACACCTTC.

This clonotype was observed at least ten times. The rearrangement uses TRBV5-4 and TRBJ2-2; D gene ambiguous. The CDR3 length is 12 residues. Germline V lookup: CDR1 SGHNT, CDR2 YYREEE (reference sequence). The germline V and J ends were trimmed by 2 bases and 4 bases, with 3 bases remaining between them. The CDR3 coding sequence is TGTGCCAGCAGCTTAGCCACCGGGGAGCTGTTTTTT. Protein: CASSLATGELFF. Full variable domain (missing parts from reference TRBV5-4 and TRBJ2-2): ETGVTQSPTHLIKTRGQQVTLRCSSQSGHNTVSWYQQALGQGPQFIFQYYREEENGRGNFPPRFSGLQFPNYSSELNVNALELDDSALYLCASSLATGELFFGEGSRLTVL.

This clonotype was observed at least ten times. V usage is TRBV12-3 or TRBV12-4 and J usage is TRBJ1-2; unclear D gene. The V end was cut by 6 bases, the J end by 6 bases, with 14 bases between. The CDR3 consists of 13 residues. The CDR3 here is CASSAPLSHGYTF. CDR3 DNA sequence: TGTGCCAGCAGCGCCCCCCTCTCCCATGGCTACACCTTC.

This clonotype was found many times. J is TRBJ1-1 and V is TRBV4-1; D remains unclear. The germline V gene encodes CDR1 MGHRA and CDR2 YSYEKL. The CDR3 covers 14 residues. The germline V and J ends were trimmed by 7 bases and 0 bases, with 12 bases remaining between them. The CDR3 is CASKAGNMNTEAFF. The CDR3 DNA is TGCGCCAGCAAGGCCGGAAACATGAACACTGAAGCTTTCTTT.

V and J are TRBV18 and TRBJ1-4; the match to TRBD1 covers 8 bases. Germline V gene data show CDR1 as KGHSH and CDR2 as LQKENI. The J segment lost 8 bases and the V segment lost 2 bases, leaving 4 bases of the junction unmatched. The length of the CDR3 is 14 residues. The CDR3 DNA follows: TGTGCCAGCTCACCAGGACAGGGACCCGAAAAACTGTTTTTT. It translates to CASSPGQGPEKLFF.

This clonotype occurred many times. The chain carries TRBV7-2 and TRBJ2-7; possibly TRBD2 for D (6 bases). From germline, CDR1 is SGHTA and CDR2 FQGNSA. The ends were cut back, 2 bases at V and 4 bases at J, with 15 bases in the middle. The CDR3 extends over 15 amino acids. CDR3 coding DNA: TGTGCCAGCAGCTTACAAACGGGCGGGGCTTACGAGCAGTACTTC. This encodes CASSLQTGGAYEQYF.

This clonotype was counted many times. The genes are TRBV6-1 and TRBJ1-2, with no clear D. The V gene's germline CDR1 is MNHNS and CDR2 SASEGT. V gave up 6 bases and J gave up 3 bases, with 11 bases separating them. CDR3 length: 13 residues. The CDR3 DNA reads as TGTGCCAGCAGCCCGGCAGGCGACTATGGCTACACCTTC. It encodes CASSPAGDYGYTF.

This clonotype was recorded at least ten times. The J gene is TRBJ2-3, the V gene TRBV11-2, with D uncertain. The CDR3 runs to 13 residues. The V end was cut by 1 base, the J end by 6 bases, with 8 bases between. Germline-derived CDR1 and CDR2 are SGHAT and FQNNGV. CDR3 sequence (DNA): TGTGCCAGCAGCTTAGGGGTGGGGGATACGCAGTATTTT. Translating gives CASSLGVGDTQYF.

This clonotype was recorded at least ten times. The J gene is TRBJ2-7, the V gene TRBV7-2; 13 bases agree with TRBD2. In germline, CDR1 is SGHTA, CDR2 FQGNSA. The junction had 2 bases not matched to a gene; V was cut back by 5 bases and J by 4 bases. The CDR3 has 14 residues. CDR3 loop: CASSKGLAGYEQYF. DNA of the CDR3: TGTGCCAGCAGCAAGGGACTAGCGGGGTACGAGCAGTACTTC.

Ten or more counts support this clonotype. The chain is built from TRBV4-2 and TRBJ1-4; 11 positions agree with TRBD1. Germline CDR1 LGHNA, CDR2 YNFKEQ. This CDR3 has 15 amino acids. J was trimmed by 6 bases and V by 4 bases; bases with no gene match: 4. CDR3 amino acids: CASSRRTGGDEKLFF. The CDR3 nucleotides read TGTGCCAGCAGCCGACGGACAGGGGGCGATGAAAAACTGTTTTTT.

This clonotype has just a few counts. The gene calls are TRBV5-1 and TRBJ1-5; D unresolved. The V end lost 0 bases, the J end lost 0 bases, and 7 bases lay between the germline ends. Germline-derived CDR1 and CDR2 are SGHRS and YFSETQ. The CDR3 length is 15 residues. The CDR3: CASSLGQSSNQPQHF. The CDR3 DNA sequence: TGCGCCAGCAGCTTGGGGCAGTCTAGCAATCAGCCCCAGCATTTT.

At least ten counts were recorded for this clonotype. V is TRBV11-2 and J is TRBJ2-1; 9 bases map to TRBD1. CDR1 and CDR2 from the germline V gene are SGHAT and FQNNGV. The trim removed 7 bases at V and 9 bases at J, leaving 10 bases unmatched. This CDR3 comprises 14 residues. The CDR3 coding sequence is TGTGCCAGCATCACCGGGACAGGGAGAGGTGAGCAGTTCTTC. Translation: CASITGTGRGEQFF. The full variable domain, with the rest looked up from reference TRBV11-2 and TRBJ2-1, is EAGVAQSPRYKIIEKRQSVAFWCNPISGHATLYWYQQILGQGPKLLIQFQNNGVVDDSQLPKDRFSAERLKGVDSTLKIQPAKLEDSAVYLCASITGTGRGEQFFGPGTRLTVL.

This rearrangement joins TRBV6-2 or TRBV6-3 to TRBJ2-3, with TRBD1 matching over 12 bases. This CDR3 is built from 15 residues. CDR1 is MNHEY, CDR2 SVGEGT, per germline. The ends lost 6 bases at V and 5 bases at J; junction bases unmatched: 6. In DNA form, the CDR3 reads TGTGCCAGCAGCCGGGACAGGGGGCTACGAGATACGCAGTATTTT. Amino acid sequence: CASSRDRGLRDTQYF.

This clonotype was seen only a few times. This chain links TRBV4-3 with TRBJ2-2; no clear D. Trimming shortened V by 1 base and J by 8 bases, and 20 bases separated the two germline ends. The CDR3 is 17 residues long. Germline CDR1 LGHNA, CDR2 YSLEER. DNA of the CDR3: TGCGCCAGCAGCCAAGCGGCTAGGTCGCTTGTTCGGGGGGAGCTGTTTTTT. Amino acid sequence: CASSQAARSLVRGELFF.

This clonotype showed up many times. The rearrangement uses TRBV20-1 and TRBJ2-3, with unresolved D. Germline assignment: CDR1 DFQATT and CDR2 SNEGSKA (reference sequence). The ends were cut back, 3 bases at V and 0 bases at J, with 19 bases in the middle. This CDR3 has 17 amino acids. This CDR3 is CSASHSGSSSSTDTQYF. The CDR3, as DNA: TGCAGTGCTAGCCACTCTGGGTCCTCGTCTAGCACAGATACGCAGTATTTT.

This clonotype was counted at least ten times. This chain joins TRBV6-5 and TRBJ2-3; D gene uncertain. V was cut by 2 bases and J by 2 bases, with 5 bases left in between. Germline-derived CDR1 and CDR2 are MNHEY and SVGAGI. This CDR3 spans 13 amino acids. CDR3 sequence reads: CASSYGNTDTQYF. The CDR3 DNA reads as TGTGCCAGCAGTTACGGGAACACAGATACGCAGTATTTT.

Ten or more counts support this clonotype. V is TRBV19 and J is TRBJ2-3; D might be TRBD1 or TRBD2, each matching 5 bases. The V end lost 5 bases, the J end lost 6 bases, and 15 bases lay between the germline ends. CDR1 and CDR2 from the germline V gene are LNHDA and SQIVND (reference sequence). The CDR3 runs to 14 residues. CDR3 in amino acids: CASSLGTERDTQYF. In DNA form, the CDR3 reads TGTGCCAGTAGTCTCGGGACCGAGCGCGATACGCAGTATTTT.